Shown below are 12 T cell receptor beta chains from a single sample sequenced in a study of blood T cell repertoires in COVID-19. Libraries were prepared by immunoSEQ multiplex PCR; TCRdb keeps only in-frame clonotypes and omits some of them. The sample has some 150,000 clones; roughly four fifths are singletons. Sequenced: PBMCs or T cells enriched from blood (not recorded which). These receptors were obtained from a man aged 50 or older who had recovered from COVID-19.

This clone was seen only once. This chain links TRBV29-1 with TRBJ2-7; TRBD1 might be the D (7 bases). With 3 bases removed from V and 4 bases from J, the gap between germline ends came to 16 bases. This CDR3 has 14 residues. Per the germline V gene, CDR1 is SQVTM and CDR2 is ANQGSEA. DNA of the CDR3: TGCAGCGTTGACGGGCAGGGGGGAATTTACGAGCAGTACTTC. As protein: CSVDGQGGIYEQYF.

The CDR3 DNA reads TGTGCCAGCAGTTTCGGTCCAGATACGCAGTATTTT. Its translation: CASSFGPDTQYF. The rearrangement uses TRBV27 and TRBJ2-3; D is ambiguous. The V end was cut by 3 bases, the J end by 4 bases, with 5 bases between. Per the germline V gene, CDR1 is MNHEY and CDR2 is SMNVEV (reference sequence). CDR3 length: 12 residues.

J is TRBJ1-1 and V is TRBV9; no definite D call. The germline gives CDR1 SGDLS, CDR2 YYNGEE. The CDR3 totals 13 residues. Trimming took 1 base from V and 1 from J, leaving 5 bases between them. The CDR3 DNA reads TGTGCCAGCAGCGTATCGGGGAACACTGAAGCTTTCTTT. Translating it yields CASSVSGNTEAFF.

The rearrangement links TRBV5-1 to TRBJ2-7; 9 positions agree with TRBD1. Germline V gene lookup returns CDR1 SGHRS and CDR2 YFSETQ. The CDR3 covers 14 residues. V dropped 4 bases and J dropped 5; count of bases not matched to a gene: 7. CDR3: CASSLGQGRNEQYF. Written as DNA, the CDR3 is TGCGCCAGCAGCCTGGGACAGGGCAGGAACGAGCAGTACTTC.

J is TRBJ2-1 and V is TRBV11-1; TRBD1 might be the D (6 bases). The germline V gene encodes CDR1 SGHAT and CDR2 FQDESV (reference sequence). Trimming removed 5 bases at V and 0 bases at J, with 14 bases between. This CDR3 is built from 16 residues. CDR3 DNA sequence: TGTGCCAGCAGCCACAAGGACAGAGTCTCCTACAATGAGCAGTTCTTC. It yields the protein CASSHKDRVSYNEQFF.

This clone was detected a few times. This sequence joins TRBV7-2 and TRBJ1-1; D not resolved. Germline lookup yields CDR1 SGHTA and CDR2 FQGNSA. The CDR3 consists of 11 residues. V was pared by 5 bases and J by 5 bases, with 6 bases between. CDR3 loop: CASSHFTEAFF. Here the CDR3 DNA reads TGTGCCAGCAGCCATTTTACTGAAGCTTTCTTT.

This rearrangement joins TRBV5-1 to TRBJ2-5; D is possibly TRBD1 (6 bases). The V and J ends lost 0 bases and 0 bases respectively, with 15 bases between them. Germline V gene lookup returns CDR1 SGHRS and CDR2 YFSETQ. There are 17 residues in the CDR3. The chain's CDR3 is CASSLGQGPRYQETQYF. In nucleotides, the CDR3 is TGCGCCAGCAGCTTGGGGCAGGGGCCTAGGTACCAAGAGACCCAGTACTTC.

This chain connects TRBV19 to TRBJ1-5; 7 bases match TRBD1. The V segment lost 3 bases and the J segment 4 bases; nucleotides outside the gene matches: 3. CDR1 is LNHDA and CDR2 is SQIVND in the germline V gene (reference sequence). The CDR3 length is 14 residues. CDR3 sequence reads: CASSISGGNQPQHF. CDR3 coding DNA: TGTGCCAGTAGTATTTCAGGGGGAAATCAGCCCCAGCATTTT. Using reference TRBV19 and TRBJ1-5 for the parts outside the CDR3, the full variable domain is DGGITQSPKYLFRKEGQNVTLSCEQNLNHDAMYWYRQDPGQGLRLIYYSQIVNDFQKGDIAEGYSVSREKKESFPLTVTSAQKNPTAFYLCASSISGGNQPQHFGDGTRLSIL.

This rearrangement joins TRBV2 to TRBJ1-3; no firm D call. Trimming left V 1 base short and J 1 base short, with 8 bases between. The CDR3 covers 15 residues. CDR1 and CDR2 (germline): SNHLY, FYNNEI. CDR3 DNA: TGTGCCAGCAGTGAAGACGGGTGGTCTGGAAACACCATATATTTT. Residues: CASSEDGWSGNTIYF.

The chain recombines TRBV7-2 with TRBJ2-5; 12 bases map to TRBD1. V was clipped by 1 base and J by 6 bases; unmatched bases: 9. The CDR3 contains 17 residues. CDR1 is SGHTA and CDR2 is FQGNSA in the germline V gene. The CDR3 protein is CASSLEGQGARVKTQYF. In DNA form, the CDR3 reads TGTGCCAGCAGCTTAGAGGGACAGGGGGCGAGGGTGAAGACCCAGTACTTC.

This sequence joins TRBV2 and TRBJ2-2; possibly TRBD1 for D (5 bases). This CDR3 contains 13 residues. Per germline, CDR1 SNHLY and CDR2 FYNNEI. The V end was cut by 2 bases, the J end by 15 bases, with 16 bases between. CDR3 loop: CASSEQGPVMVFF. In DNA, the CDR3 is TGTGCCAGCAGTGAACAGGGCCCCGTGATGGTGTTTTTT.

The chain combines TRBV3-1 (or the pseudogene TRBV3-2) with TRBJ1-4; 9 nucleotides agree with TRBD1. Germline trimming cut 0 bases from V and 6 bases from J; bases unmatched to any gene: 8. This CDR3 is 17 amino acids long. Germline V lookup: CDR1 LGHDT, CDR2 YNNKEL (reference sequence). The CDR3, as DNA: TGTGCCAGCAGCCAAGAAATCATGAGACAGGGGGATGAAAAACTGTTTTTT. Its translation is CASSQEIMRQGDEKLFF.